Listed below are T cell receptor beta chains from one sample, sequenced in a study of blood T cell repertoires in COVID-19. The repertoire was sequenced with immunoSEQ multiplex PCR; TCRdb's copy has only in-frame clones and lacks some. The sample yields 150,000 to 200,000 clones, 65% to 90% seen once. Sequenced input: peripheral blood. Every receptor here comes from a man between 50 and 59 years old with active or convalescent COVID-19. The CDR3 runs from the conserved cysteine through the conserved F or W. Each record gives: V gene, D gene, J gene, clone size, CDR3 DNA, CDR3 protein. A D gene is named only where the DNA matches it firmly. Clone size is not always given. Where it is, it says once, few, many or a class for expanded clones.

>TRBV3-1/TRBV3-2|NA|TRBJ2-3|few
TGTGCCAGCAGCCCGAGTCCCTCATCGTCCCCTCCAGATACGCAGTATTTT
CASSPSPSSSPPDTQYF
>TRBV19|TRBD2|TRBJ2-3|NA
TGTGCCAGTAGTCCGCTTGGGCTAGCGGCTAGCACAGATACGCAGTATTTT
CASSPLGLAASTDTQYF
>TRBV11-2|NA|TRBJ1-5|NA
TGTGCCAGCAGCTTAGAGTCCGTTCCCCAGGGTCAGCCCCAGCATTTT
CASSLESVPQGQPQHF
>TRBV5-1|TRBD1|TRBJ2-1|NA
TGCGCCAGCAGCGCCGGGACAGGCGGGAATGAGCAGTTCTTC
CASSAGTGGNEQFF
>TRBV6-5|NA|TRBJ2-5|NA
TGTGCCAGCAGTTATAGTTCCCAAGAGACCCAGTACTTC
CASSYSSQETQYF
>TRBV9|NA|TRBJ1-1|few
TGTGCCAGCAGCGTCGCCCTAGGAACTGAAGCTTTCTTT
CASSVALGTEAFF
>TRBV19|TRBD2|TRBJ2-1|once
TGTGCCAGTAGCACACCCGGGACTAGGGCGTACAATGAGCAGTTCTTC
CASSTPGTRAYNEQFF
>TRBV19|TRBD1|TRBJ2-1|NA
TGTGCCAGTAGTACCCTGGGACAGGGCTGGCGCAATGAGCAGTTCTTC
CASSTLGQGWRNEQFF
>TRBV29-1|NA|TRBJ1-2|NA
TGCAGCGTTGAGTATAACTATGGCTACACCTTC
CSVEYNYGYTF
>TRBV6-5|NA|TRBJ1-1|NA
TGTGCCAGCAGCGCCACAGGGAAGGGGAACACTGAAGCTTTCTTT
CASSATGKGNTEAFF
>TRBV6-5|TRBD1|TRBJ2-7|NA
TGTGCCTCTCGGTGGGGACAGGGGCCCTACGAGCAGTACTTC
CASRWGQGPYEQYF
>TRBV7-7|NA|TRBJ2-5|NA
TGTGCCAGCAGCCTGGGGAAGGGGTCCCAGTACTTC
CASSLGKGSQYF
>TRBV11-3|TRBD2|TRBJ2-1|few
TGTGCCAGCAGCTCCGGGACTAGCGGCTCCTACAATGAGCAGTTCTTC
CASSSGTSGSYNEQFF
>TRBV3-1/TRBV3-2|NA|TRBJ2-3|NA
TGTGCCAGCAGCCTACTTGAGGGGGGGAAAGATACGCAGTATTTT
CASSLLEGGKDTQYF
>TRBV5-4|NA|TRBJ2-3|NA
TGTGCCAGCAGCTACCCAGGGGATAGCACAGATACGCAGTATTTT
CASSYPGDSTDTQYF
>TRBV30|NA|TRBJ2-3|NA
TGTGCCTGGTCCAGGGTCGGAACAGATACGCAGTATTTT
CAWSRVGTDTQYF
>TRBV5-6|NA|TRBJ2-2|NA
TGTGCCAGCAGCCTTCCCGGGAGCACCAACACCGGGGAGCTGTTTTTT
CASSLPGSTNTGELFF
>TRBV9|NA|TRBJ1-6|once
TGTGCCAGCAGCGTAGACGGGGGGATTTCACCCCTCCACTTT
CASSVDGGISPLHF
>TRBV15|NA|TRBJ1-5|NA
TGTGCCACCAGCAGCTCAGGCAATCAGCCCCAGCATTTT
CATSSSGNQPQHF
>TRBV23-1|NA|TRBJ2-5|NA
TGCGCCAGCAACCGTAAAGAGGGCAGCAAGCACCAAGAGACCCAGTACTTC
CASNRKEGSKHQETQYF
>TRBV11-1|NA|TRBJ1-5|NA
TGTGCCAGCAGCTTATCAGGCCACCCCGATCAGCCCCAGCATTTT
CASSLSGHPDQPQHF
>TRBV2|NA|TRBJ2-2|NA
TGTGCCAGCCGAACGGGAGCGGCCACCGGGGAGCTGTTTTTT
CASRTGAATGELFF
>TRBV4-1|TRBD1|TRBJ1-5|NA
TGCGCCAGCAGCCAAGATGGGAACTCTGAAGGGGGCGAAGTAGGTGCCCAGCATTTT
CASSQDGNSEGGEVGAQHF
>TRBV24-1|NA|TRBJ2-3|many
TGTGCCACCAGTGACCCGACCCAGCTCGAGGCAGATACGCAGTATTTT
CATSDPTQLEADTQYF
>TRBV12-3/TRBV12-4|NA|TRBJ1-2|NA
TGTGCCAGCAGTTTTGAGGGAGGTGGCTACACCTTC
CASSFEGGGYTF
>TRBV5-1|NA|TRBJ1-4|NA
TGCGCCAGCAGCTTGGGAGGACAGACTGAAAAACTGTTTTTT
CASSLGGQTEKLFF
>TRBV5-5|TRBD1|TRBJ2-3|NA
TGTGCCAGCAGCCCCGGACAGGGAACAGATACGCAGTATTTT
CASSPGQGTDTQYF
>TRBV6-2/TRBV6-3|NA|TRBJ2-6|NA
TGTGCCAGCAGTTACGGTAGTCTGGCTGGGGCCAACGTCCTGACTTTC
CASSYGSLAGANVLTF
>TRBV6-5|TRBD1|TRBJ1-2|NA
TGTGCCAGTAAGACAGGGGGGAACGGCTACACCTTC
CASKTGGNGYTF
>TRBV3-1/TRBV3-2|NA|TRBJ2-7|once
TGTGCCAGCAGCCCCGAGACATATACCTACGAGCAGTACTTC
CASSPETYTYEQYF
>TRBV6-2/TRBV6-3|NA|TRBJ2-7|NA
TGTGCCAGCAGCCCCGTGACTACCGATGACGAGCAGTACTTC
CASSPVTTDDEQYF
>TRBV18|TRBD1|TRBJ1-2|NA
TGTGCCAGCTCACCCCCGGGACAGCCTACTAACTATGGCTACACCTTC
CASSPPGQPTNYGYTF
>TRBV5-1|NA|TRBJ1-4|NA
TGCGCCAGCAACCTGGGGGGGTCAACTAATGAAAAACTGTTTTTT
CASNLGGSTNEKLFF
>TRBV7-2|NA|TRBJ2-4|once
TGTGCCAGCAGCTTAGGGGTAGAACGGGACATTCAGTACTTC
CASSLGVERDIQYF
>TRBV13|TRBD1|TRBJ1-5|NA
TGTGCCAGCAGCATAAGGGACAGGGTAGGACAGCCCCAGCATTTT
CASSIRDRVGQPQHF
>TRBV10-3|NA|TRBJ2-7|NA
TGTGCCATCAGTGTAGGGGACGAGCAGTACTTC
CAISVGDEQYF
>TRBV10-3|NA|TRBJ2-2|once
TGTGCCATCAGTGGTTGGGGGGACAGCACCGGGGAGCTGTTTTTT
CAISGWGDSTGELFF
>TRBV6-6|TRBD1|TRBJ1-2|once
TGTGCCAGCAGTTTTACCCAGGGGGACGGCTACACCTTC
CASSFTQGDGYTF
>TRBV19|NA|TRBJ2-3|NA
TGTGCCAGTAGAAAGGGGATATCCTCCACAGATACGCAGTATTTT
CASRKGISSTDTQYF
>TRBV3-1/TRBV3-2|NA|TRBJ1-2|NA
TGTGCCAGCAGCCAGCGGGGGGCAGGCTACACCTTC
CASSQRGAGYTF
>TRBV7-3|TRBD2|TRBJ2-1|NA
TGTGCCAGCAGGGATAGCGGGGGACTCAATGAGCAGTTCTTC
CASRDSGGLNEQFF
>TRBV19|NA|TRBJ2-7|NA
TGTGCCAGTAGTATATCCCCGGGTTGGGAGGACGAGCAGTACTTC
CASSISPGWEDEQYF
>TRBV19|NA|TRBJ2-5|NA
TGTGCCAGTAGTATACTAGCCGGGGAGACCCAGTACTTC
CASSILAGETQYF
>TRBV7-9|TRBD1|TRBJ1-2|NA
TGTGCCAGCAGCCCGACAGGGAACGGCTACACCTTC
CASSPTGNGYTF
>TRBV14|TRBD2|TRBJ2-1|NA
TGTGCCAGCAGCCCCCGAGTAGCGGGGGGGCACAATGAGCAGTTCTTC
CASSPRVAGGHNEQFF
>TRBV7-8|NA|TRBJ2-7|NA
TGTGCCAGCAGCCGAGGTGGACAGACCTCCTACGAGCAGTACTTC
CASSRGGQTSYEQYF
>TRBV27|TRBD1|TRBJ2-7|NA
TGTGCCAGCAGTAACGGGACAGGGTCCTACGAGCAGTACTTC
CASSNGTGSYEQYF
>TRBV28|TRBD2|TRBJ2-7|NA
TGTGCCAGCAGTTCAGCTAGCGGGATATCCTACGAGCAGTACTTC
CASSSASGISYEQYF
>TRBV10-3|NA|TRBJ1-2|NA
TGTGCCATCAGTGAGTCGTCAGGTTATGGCTACACCTTC
CAISESSGYGYTF
>TRBV19|TRBD1|TRBJ1-5|NA
TGTGCCAGCAAAACAGGGGGCTACTCCTTAAATCAGCCCCAGCATTTT
CASKTGGYSLNQPQHF
>TRBV9|TRBD1|TRBJ2-2|NA
TGTGCCAGCAGGCCGGGACAGGGGGGCACCGGGGAGCTGTTTTTT
CASRPGQGGTGELFF
>TRBV6-5|NA|TRBJ1-2|NA
TGTGCCAGCAGTCGGGGGGACGCGACGGATGGCTACACCTTC
CASSRGDATDGYTF